The 2 T cell receptor beta chains below all came from one sample that was sequenced in a study of shared clonotypes between healthy human individuals. Generated by immunoSEQ multiplex PCR, the TCRdb table keeps only in-frame clones and is missing some. Of approximately 340,000 clones detected, less than 85% appear once; the ten largest clones hold about 9.3%. Sequencing was done on a sample of memory CD4+ T cells sorted from blood. Subset noted: CD45RA-negative fraction. The origin of the receptors is a man younger than 40 in good health.

This clone occurred a few times. The chain is built from TRBV9 and TRBJ1-2; 7 bases are shared with TRBD1. The CDR3 is made up of 15 amino acids. Germline trimming cut 5 bases from V and 4 bases from J; bases unmatched to any gene: 11. Per germline, CDR1 SGDLS and CDR2 YYNGEE. CDR3 sequence (DNA): TGTGCCAGCAGTTTGGCAGGGGGGCAAACCTATGGCTACACCTTC. Protein sequence: CASSLAGGQTYGYTF.

The chain employs TRBV6-5 and TRBJ2-2; no firm D call. Germline loops: CDR1 MNHEY, CDR2 SVGAGI. Trimming left V 3 bases short and J 0 bases short, with 11 bases between. This CDR3 spans 16 amino acids. The CDR3 DNA reads as TGTGCCAGCAGTTATACAGTAAACACGAACACCGGGGAGCTGTTTTTT. Translated, it gives CASSYTVNTNTGELFF.